Presented here are 25 T cell receptor beta chains from one specimen sequenced in a study of blood T cell repertoires in COVID-19 (dated by TCRdb to the early 2020s). Library method: the immunoSEQ multiplex PCR assay. The source is immuneACCESS, and TCRdb retained only in-frame sequences with V and J called. Part of the clones is not carried over; for the studies checked, unresolved V genes explain less than half of this, and the remainder is unexplained. The sample data list under 200,000 clones, and more than 75% of these were observed just once. Roughly 3% of the sample is held by the ten biggest clonotypes. Specimen: peripheral blood. The receptor set was obtained from a man between 65 and 85 years old with acute or convalescent COVID-19.

The chain uses TRBV2 and TRBJ2-5, with D maybe TRBD2 (6 bases). V shed 4 bases and J shed 4 bases, with 7 bases lying between them. The CDR3 loop spans 12 amino acids. Germline values: CDR1 SNHLY, CDR2 FYNNEI. CDR3 bases: TGTGCCAGCAGTGTGGGAGGAGAGACCCAGTACTTC. This encodes CASSVGGETQYF.

This rearrangement joins TRBV6-5 to TRBJ2-4; no clear D gene. V lost 6 bases and J lost 8, with 8 bases in between. The V gene's germline CDR1 is MNHEY and CDR2 SVGAGI. The CDR3 loop spans 11 amino acids. In DNA, the CDR3 is TGTGCCAGCAGGCTGACTGACATTCAGTACTTC. Protein: CASRLTDIQYF.

This clone was observed once. V is TRBV2 and J is TRBJ1-3; no clear D. The germline gives CDR1 SNHLY, CDR2 FYNNEI. CDR3 length: 14 residues. The V and J ends lost 6 bases and 0 bases respectively, with 9 bases between them. For the CDR3, the DNA is TGTGCCAGCAGAAAACAGTTCTCTGGAAACACCATATATTTT. Protein: CASRKQFSGNTIYF.

The rearrangement joins TRBV19 to TRBJ1-1; no definite D call. The CDR3 is made up of 13 amino acids. Germline CDR1 LNHDA, CDR2 SQIVND (reference sequence). The V end lost 2 bases, the J end lost 4 bases, and 8 bases lay between the germline ends. The DNA for the CDR3 is TGTGCCAGTAGTATATCCCGGGTCACTGAAGCTTTCTTT. Protein: CASSISRVTEAFF.

The rearrangement uses TRBV18 and TRBJ1-3, with 7 bases lining up with TRBD1. CDR1 is KGHSH, CDR2 LQKENI, per germline. The CDR3 has 13 residues. The ends lost 3 bases at V and 8 bases at J; junction bases unmatched: 4. The CDR3 protein is CASSPGTDDTIYF. CDR3 in DNA: TGTGCCAGCTCACCCGGGACAGATGACACCATATATTTT.

The chain recombines TRBV10-3 with TRBJ2-1; 13 nucleotides match TRBD2. Losses at the gene ends were 3 bases for V and 9 bases for J; bases not matched to a gene: 2. The length of the CDR3 is 14 residues. Germline CDR1 reads ENHRY; CDR2 reads SYGVKD. CDR3 coding DNA: TGTGCCATCAGTGAACTAGCGGGAGGGTCTGAGCAGTTCTTC. It translates to CAISELAGGSEQFF.

This chain uses TRBV14 with TRBJ1-1; no definite D call. Germline assignment: CDR1 SGHDN and CDR2 FVKESK. V lost 4 bases and J lost 1, with 13 bases in between. The CDR3 sequence is 15 residues long. The CDR3 region is CASSLLEVGNTEAFF. The CDR3 DNA reads as TGTGCCAGCAGCCTCCTAGAAGTGGGGAACACTGAAGCTTTCTTT.

This chain joins TRBV18 and TRBJ2-6; the D is unclear. Germline-derived CDR1 and CDR2 are KGHSH and LQKENI. Trimming shortened V by 4 bases and J by 0 bases, and 4 bases separated the two germline ends. The CDR3 loop spans 14 amino acids. The CDR3 loop is CASSHSSGANVLTF. The CDR3 nucleotides read TGTGCCAGCTCACATAGCTCTGGGGCCAACGTCCTGACTTTC. Full variable domain (missing parts from reference TRBV18 and TRBJ2-6): NAGVMQNPRHLVRRRGQEARLRCSPMKGHSHVYWYRQLPEEGLKFMVYLQKENIIDESGMPKERFSAEFPKEGPSILRIQQVVRGDSAAYFCASSHSSGANVLTFGAGSRLTVL.

The chain links TRBV2 to TRBJ1-5, with 10 bases matching TRBD1. Germline assignment: CDR1 SNHLY and CDR2 FYNNEI. The CDR3 runs 13 residues. J gave up 6 bases and V 8 bases, and 4 bases lay outside the gene matches. The CDR3: CASRGTGVQPQHF. CDR3 in DNA: TGTGCCAGCCGAGGGACAGGGGTTCAGCCCCAGCATTTT.

This chain uses TRBV28 with TRBJ2-5; 8 bases fit TRBD2. V gave up 4 bases and J gave up 5 bases; unmatched junction bases: 24. Germline-derived CDR1 and CDR2 are MDHEN and SYDVKM. The CDR3 covers 20 residues. CDR3 residues: CASSSPPSWAFGGAGETQYF. CDR3 nucleotides: TGTGCCAGCAGTTCCCCTCCCAGTTGGGCCTTCGGGGGGGCCGGGGAGACCCAGTACTTC. Full variable domain (outside the CDR3, taken from reference TRBV28 and TRBJ2-5): DVKVTQSSRYLVKRTGEKVFLECVQDMDHENMFWYRQDPGLGLRLIYFSYDVKMKEKGDIPEGYSVSREKKERFSLILESASTNQTSMYLCASSSPPSWAFGGAGETQYFGPGTRLLVL.

The gene calls are TRBV19 and TRBJ1-1; 10 nucleotides agree with TRBD1. The junction had 11 bases not matched to a gene; V was cut back by 5 bases and J by 5 bases. From germline, CDR1 is LNHDA and CDR2 SQIVND (reference sequence). CDR3 length: 16 residues. The DNA of the CDR3 is TGTGCCAGTAGTTACTCCGGGACAGGGGAATTAACTGAAGCTTTCTTT. It specifies CASSYSGTGELTEAFF.

Written as DNA, the CDR3 is TGTGCCAGCAGCCAAAATGCCGGGACAGGCTATAATTCACCCCTCCACTTT. It yields the protein CASSQNAGTGYNSPLHF. This chain joins TRBV5-6 and TRBJ1-6, with 8 bases lining up with TRBD1. V lost 4 bases and J lost 3; bases outside the gene matches: 9. Germline-derived CDR1 and CDR2 are SGHDT and YYEEEE. The CDR3 is 17 amino acids.

This clone was detected a few times. The rearrangement uses TRBV4-1 and TRBJ1-3; no firm D call. Germline V CDR1 and CDR2: MGHRA, YSYEKL. V was clipped by 0 bases and J by 5 bases, with 14 bases between them. The CDR3 is made up of 16 amino acids. CDR3 amino acids: CASSQDPNTLRNTIYF. For the CDR3, the DNA is TGCGCCAGCAGCCAAGATCCCAACACACTACGAAACACCATATATTTT.

The genes are TRBV5-1 and TRBJ2-2; D is perhaps TRBD2 (5 bases). The CDR3 is 13 residues long. The V and J ends lost 3 bases and 6 bases respectively, with 9 bases between them. In germline, CDR1 is SGHRS, CDR2 YFSETQ. In nucleotides, the CDR3 is TGCGCCAGCAGCTCACTAGTCCCCGGGGAGCTGTTTTTT. Amino acids: CASSSLVPGELFF.

The chain carries TRBV28 and TRBJ1-5; the D gene is possibly TRBD1 (6 bases). The V gene's germline CDR1 is MDHEN and CDR2 SYDVKM. The CDR3 runs 16 residues. V was cut by 2 bases and J by 0 bases, with 11 bases left in between. CDR3 loop: CASSLGGDYSNQPQHF. The CDR3 coding sequence is TGTGCCAGCAGTTTAGGGGGCGATTATAGCAATCAGCCCCAGCATTTT.

The chain couples TRBV20-1 to TRBJ2-3; D is unresolved. Germline V CDR1 and CDR2: DFQATT, SNEGSKA (reference sequence). The CDR3 extends over 11 amino acids. Trimming removed 1 base from V and 6 bases from J, with 5 bases in between. The CDR3 spells CSARARDTQYF. Here the CDR3 DNA reads TGCAGTGCTAGAGCCCGGGATACGCAGTATTTT.

V usage is TRBV5-1 and J usage is TRBJ2-5, with TRBD1 matching 9 bases. Germline V lookup: CDR1 SGHRS, CDR2 YFSETQ. Unmatched junction bases numbered 8, after V lost 4 bases and J lost 4 bases. The CDR3 is 15 residues long. CDR3: CASSPGQGEGETQYF. CDR3 DNA sequence: TGCGCCAGCAGCCCGGGACAGGGAGAGGGAGAGACCCAGTACTTC.

This chain connects TRBV9 to TRBJ1-1; 10 bases line up with TRBD1. This CDR3 contains 13 residues. Germline V gene data show CDR1 as SGDLS and CDR2 as YYNGEE. V shed 3 bases, J shed 4 bases, and the junction held 0 bases outside the gene matches. CDR3: CASSGQGATEAFF. In nucleotides, the CDR3 is TGTGCCAGCAGCGGACAGGGGGCCACTGAAGCTTTCTTT.

The chain carries TRBV28 and TRBJ2-7, with 7 bases identical to TRBD2. The CDR3 covers 14 residues. CDR1 and CDR2 from the germline V gene are MDHEN and SYDVKM. V shed 1 base, J shed 2 bases, and the junction held 2 bases outside the gene matches. The CDR3 is CASSLFGGTYEQYF. The CDR3 region has the DNA TGTGCCAGCAGTTTATTCGGGGGGACCTACGAGCAGTACTTC.

The chain couples TRBV27 to TRBJ1-1; 9 bases align to TRBD1. CDR3 length: 16 amino acids. V was pared by 0 bases and J by 7 bases, with 9 bases of the junction left unmatched. From germline, CDR1 is MNHEY and CDR2 SMNVEV (reference sequence). The CDR3 reads CASSLSDTGGPLEAFF. The CDR3 region has the DNA TGTGCCAGCAGTTTATCCGATACAGGGGGCCCACTTGAAGCTTTCTTT.

The chain carries TRBV19 and TRBJ1-1; D might be TRBD1 (6 bases). The CDR3 sequence is 15 residues long. V lost 4 bases and J lost 2, with 14 bases in between. The germline V gene has CDR1 LNHDA and CDR2 SQIVND (reference sequence). DNA for the CDR3: TGTGCCAGTAGTAAAACAGGGACGGGAAACACTGAAGCTTTCTTT. The encoded protein is CASSKTGTGNTEAFF.

CDR3 bases: TGCGCCAGCGACGGGGACAGGGGTGCCGCACGGACTAGCGGGGGGGGTAGCACAGATACGCAGTATTTT. This translates into CASDGDRGAARTSGGGSTDTQYF. This chain links TRBV23-1 with TRBJ2-3; 15 positions match TRBD2. TRBV23-1 is labeled an ORF, and its function is uncertain. This CDR3 contains 23 residues. Trimming cost V 8 bases and J 0 bases; bases outside gene matches: 24.

The rearrangement joins TRBV11-2 to TRBJ2-7; 7 bases map to TRBD2. Germline values: CDR1 SGHAT, CDR2 FQNNGV. J lost 9 bases, V lost 4 bases, and 9 bases had no gene match. The CDR3 contains 13 residues. The CDR3 loop is CASSYSRGEGQYF. The CDR3 DNA follows: TGTGCCAGCAGCTACAGTCGCGGGGAGGGGCAGTACTTC. The full variable domain, with the rest looked up from reference TRBV11-2 and TRBJ2-7, is EAGVAQSPRYKIIEKRQSVAFWCNPISGHATLYWYQQILGQGPKLLIQFQNNGVVDDSQLPKDRFSAERLKGVDSTLKIQPAKLEDSAVYLCASSYSRGEGQYFGPGTRLTVT.

As DNA, the CDR3 is TGCGCCAGCAGCCAAGAAGTTATCGTCGGGAGTAGGCCATACGAGCAGTTCTTC. This encodes CASSQEVIVGSRPYEQFF. The V and J genes are TRBV4-1 and TRBJ2-1; maybe TRBD2 (6 bases). The CDR3 totals 18 residues. V shed 0 bases and J shed 10 bases, with 25 bases lying between them. Germline CDR1 reads MGHRA; CDR2 reads YSYEKL.

The V and J genes are TRBV30 and TRBJ2-1; TRBD2 agrees at 13 bases. With V trimmed by 7 bases and J by 2 bases, 5 bases remained unmatched. CDR1 and CDR2 from the germline V gene are GTSNPN and SVGIG (reference sequence). The CDR3 totals 15 residues. The CDR3 DNA reads as TGTGCCTCCACCGGGACTAGCGGGGCCTACAATGAGCAGTTCTTC. Protein: CASTGTSGAYNEQFF. The full variable domain, completed using reference TRBV30 and TRBJ2-1, is SQTIHQWPATLVQPVGSPLSLECTVEGTSNPNLYWYRQAAGRGLQLLFYSVGIGQISSEVPQNLSASRPQDRQFILSSKKLLLSDSGFYLCASTGTSGAYNEQFFGPGTRLTVL.